The clone carrying this T cell receptor beta chain occurred many times. The target antigen is unknown. This sample stems from a study of glioma-infiltrating T cells. About the study: Presurgical dexamethasone in glioma patients lasted six or fewer days. Approximately 990,000 peripheral T cells were targeted at about 4.5- to 11-fold coverage. Whole-study results and caveats: Above-expected tissue-blood divergence occurred in all gliomas, most in low-grade ones. Shared blood CDR3 signature motifs marked patients with low tissue-blood divergence.

The CDR3 runs to 10 residues. Per the germline V gene, CDR1 is MNHEY and CDR2 is SMNVEV (reference sequence). V lost 6 bases and J 2 bases, leaving 2 bases between the germline ends. The iRepertoire nested amplicon-rescue multiplex PCR amplified TCR alpha and beta CDR3s from RNA. Via MiXCR, TCRdb re-called the multiplex PCR reads, giving one row per CDR3 protein. The sample holds 400,000 or so distinct CDR3 sequences, less than 50% seen once. This clonotype originated in a human donor with low-grade glioma or glioblastoma, undergoing nonglioma brain surgery, or in good health (not recorded which). The chain employs TRBV27 and TRBJ2-7; D not resolved. Input material: glioma tissue, nonneoplastic brain tissue, or PBMCs (not recorded which). The CDR3 sequence is CASRAYEQYF. CDR3 coding DNA: TGTGCCAGCAGGGCCTACGAGCAGTACTTC.